This T cell receptor beta chain originates from a study of cytomegalovirus exposure and HLA in healthy donors. Sequencing used immunoSEQ multiplex PCR; TCRdb keeps in-frame clones, though not all of them. The table has around 240,000 clones, 90% seen once. Study-level points and caveats: Diagnosis of cytomegalovirus status made by the classifier reportedly showed high specificity and sensitivity.

About this clone: Its antigen is still unknown.

Germline V lookup: CDR1 MDHEN, CDR2 SYDVKM. CDR3 length: 16 residues. V trimming: 4 bases; J trimming: 5 bases; junction bases outside the gene matches: 7. Sequenced sample: PBMCs. The sequence was obtained from a woman between 18 and 29 years old in good health and CMV-seronegative. V gene TRBV28 combines with J gene TRBJ1-6, with TRBD1 identical over 8 bases. CDR3 amino acids: CASSSPGQVDNSPLHF. As DNA, the CDR3 is TGTGCCAGCAGTTCACCGGGACAGGTTGATAATTCACCCCTCCACTTT.